These 32 T cell receptor beta chains originate from one sample sequenced in a study of T cell responses to AZD1222 COVID-19 vaccine. Assay used: immunoSEQ multiplex PCR; TCRdb lists only in-frame clones, some missing. The sample yields around 140,000 clones, 91% seen once. The starting material was peripheral blood, obtained on day 0 of AZD1222 vaccination. The receptors were sampled from an adult in good health.

V and J are TRBV19 and TRBJ2-1, with 8 bases aligning to TRBD1. Germline V lookup: CDR1 LNHDA, CDR2 SQIVND (reference sequence). Unmatched junction bases numbered 23, after V lost 9 bases and J lost 7 bases. The CDR3 has 18 residues. The CDR3: CASRTRASGTGLRNEQFF. In nucleotides, the CDR3 is TGTGCCAGCAGAACGAGGGCTTCCGGGACAGGACTAAGGAATGAGCAGTTCTTC.

This chain links TRBV4-2 with TRBJ1-3; 7 bases align to TRBD1. Germline V gene sequence: CDR1 LGHNA, CDR2 YNFKEQ. CDR3 length equals 15 residues. The J segment lost 1 base and the V segment lost 5 bases, leaving 5 bases of the junction unmatched. CDR3 protein: CASSLGTVSGNTIYF. The CDR3, as DNA: TGTGCCAGCAGCTTGGGGACAGTTTCTGGAAACACCATATATTTT.

V gene TRBV7-2 combines with J gene TRBJ2-7, with 10 bases identical to TRBD1. CDR1 is SGHTA and CDR2 is FQGNSA in the germline V gene. The CDR3 is made up of 14 amino acids. Germline trimming cut 5 bases from V and 3 bases from J; bases unmatched to any gene: 4. Here the CDR3 reads CASSRDRGDYEQYF. The CDR3 coding sequence is TGTGCCAGCAGCCGGGACAGGGGAGACTACGAGCAGTACTTC.

The V and J genes are TRBV3-1 (or the pseudogene TRBV3-2) and TRBJ1-2; perhaps TRBD1 as D (5 bases). The CDR3 loop spans 15 amino acids. Trimming pared 4 bases from V and 2 bases from J, leaving 14 bases between. The germline V gene has CDR1 LGHDT and CDR2 YNNKEL (reference sequence). DNA of the CDR3: TGTGCCAGCAGCCCAAGAGGGCAGGGCAACTATGGCTACACCTTC. Translating gives CASSPRGQGNYGYTF.

This clone appeared a few times. The rearrangement uses TRBV5-1 and TRBJ2-1; D is unresolved. CDR3 length: 15 amino acids. With 2 bases removed from V and 6 bases from J, the gap between germline ends came to 15 bases. CDR1 is SGHRS and CDR2 is YFSETQ in the germline V gene. The CDR3 nucleotides are TGCGCCAGCAGCTTCGCCGAACCAATGGGCAATGAGCAGTTCTTC. Translation gives CASSFAEPMGNEQFF.

The CDR3 region has the DNA TGCGCCAGCAGCTTGGGGCAGGGGCAGGGGGCGCCCCACTATGGCTACACCTTC. Its protein product is CASSLGQGQGAPHYGYTF. V and J are TRBV5-1 and TRBJ1-2, with TRBD1 identical over 8 bases. V was pared by 0 bases and J by 3 bases, with 13 bases of the junction left unmatched. The CDR3 runs 18 residues. In germline, CDR1 is SGHRS, CDR2 YFSETQ.

The chain carries TRBV19 and TRBJ1-1, with D unresolved. The CDR3 is 14 amino acids. V was shortened by 5 bases and J by 1 base, with 11 bases between the two germline ends. CDR1 is LNHDA and CDR2 is SQIVND in the germline V gene (reference sequence). CDR3 bases: TGTGCCAGTAGTTTAAGGACGGAGAACACTGAAGCTTTCTTT. Translating gives CASSLRTENTEAFF.

The V gene is TRBV5-3, the J gene TRBJ1-3, with D possibly being TRBD1 (5 bases). TRBV5-3 is given ORF status, its function remaining uncertain. This CDR3 contains 19 residues. With 1 base removed from V and 2 bases from J, the gap between germline ends came to 22 bases. The CDR3 nucleotides are TGTGCCAGAAGCTTGCTGGGATCAGGGTGTAGTTCACCTGGAAACACCATATATTTT. It is translated as CARSLLGSGCSSPGNTIYF.

The chain couples TRBV18 to TRBJ1-2; 7 positions match TRBD1. The CDR3 is 15 residues long. Losses at the gene ends were 5 bases for V and 3 bases for J; bases not matched to a gene: 9. Looked up from germline, CDR1 is KGHSH and CDR2 is LQKENI. In nucleotides, the CDR3 is TGTGCCAGCTCAACTACAGGGGAAGGGGACTATGGCTACACCTTC. It yields the protein CASSTTGEGDYGYTF.

This clone was observed a single time. The chain couples TRBV5-8 to TRBJ2-7; no firm D call. CDR3 size: 14 residues. Germline V gene data show CDR1 as SGHTS and CDR2 as YDEGEE. Trimming stripped 3 bases from V and 2 bases from J, with 12 bases between. In nucleotides, the CDR3 is TGTGCCAGCAGCTCGGCCTGGGCGACCTACGAGCAGTACTTC. Protein: CASSSAWATYEQYF.

The V call is TRBV15, the J call TRBJ2-3, with 8 bases identical to TRBD2. Germline CDR1 LNHNV, CDR2 YYDKDF (reference sequence). This CDR3 is built from 18 residues. Germline trimming cut 8 bases from V and 0 bases from J; bases unmatched to any gene: 16. The DNA of the CDR3 is TGTGCCACCGCGGCCCAGCGGGGGATTGAGAGGAGCACAGATACGCAGTATTTT. This codes for CATAAQRGIERSTDTQYF.

V gene TRBV7-6 combines with J gene TRBJ1-3; D gene ambiguous. The CDR3 extends over 16 amino acids. V dropped 5 bases and J dropped 3 bases, with 17 bases sitting between them. Per the germline V gene, CDR1 is SGHVS and CDR2 is FNYEAQ. The CDR3 protein is CASSPKLSQRGNTIYF. The CDR3 nucleotides read TGTGCCAGCAGCCCTAAACTAAGCCAGCGTGGAAACACCATATATTTT. The complete variable domain, with remaining parts taken from reference TRBV7-6 and TRBJ1-3, reads GAGVSQSPRYKVTKRGQDVALRCDPISGHVSLYWYRQALGQGPEFLTYFNYEAQQDKSGLPNDRFSAERPEGSISTLTIQRTEQRDSAMYRCASSPKLSQRGNTIYFGEGSWLTVV.

This chain joins TRBV11-3 and TRBJ2-2; 12 bases match TRBD2. V was clipped by 4 bases and J by 5 bases; unmatched bases: 5. Germline loops: CDR1 SGHNT, CDR2 YENEEA. CDR3 length equals 16 residues. In DNA, the CDR3 is TGTGCCAGCAGCTCTCAGACTAGCGGGAGAACCGGGGAGCTGTTTTTT. Its translation is CASSSQTSGRTGELFF.

This chain links TRBV5-4 with TRBJ2-2, with TRBD1 identical over 11 bases. Germline V gene sequence: CDR1 SGHNT, CDR2 YYREEE (reference sequence). CDR3 size: 16 residues. After removal of 4 bases from V and 3 bases from J, the junction contained 5 bases not matched to a gene. CDR3 residues: CASSDGQGAHTGELFF. In DNA form, the CDR3 reads TGTGCCAGCAGCGACGGACAGGGGGCGCACACCGGGGAGCTGTTTTTT. Filled out from reference TRBV5-4 and TRBJ2-2, the complete variable domain reads ETGVTQSPTHLIKTRGQQVTLRCSSQSGHNTVSWYQQALGQGPQFIFQYYREEENGRGNFPPRFSGLQFPNYSSELNVNALELDDSALYLCASSDGQGAHTGELFFGEGSRLTVL.

The chain recombines TRBV12-3 or TRBV12-4 with TRBJ2-7, with D unclear. The CDR3 spans 11 residues. Trimming cost V 5 bases and J 5 bases, with 7 bases left between them. The CDR3 sequence: CASSLAHEQYF. Written as DNA, the CDR3 is TGTGCCAGCAGTCTGGCCCACGAGCAGTACTTC.

The V call is TRBV9, the J call TRBJ2-2, with TRBD1 as a possible D gene (6 bases). V was trimmed by 1 base and J by 0 bases, leaving 16 bases between them. From germline, CDR1 is SGDLS and CDR2 YYNGEE. This CDR3 is 18 amino acids long. This CDR3 reads CASSVQVGASSNTGELFF. For the CDR3, the DNA is TGTGCCAGCAGCGTACAAGTGGGGGCAAGCTCGAACACCGGGGAGCTGTTTTTT.

The chain links TRBV19 to TRBJ2-3; 7 bases agree with TRBD2. The trim removed 8 bases at V and 5 bases at J, leaving 7 bases unmatched. In germline, CDR1 is LNHDA, CDR2 SQIVND (reference sequence). The CDR3 totals 13 residues. CDR3 sequence: CASSLAGEDTQYF. CDR3 nucleotide sequence: TGTGCCAGTTCGTTGGCGGGAGAAGATACGCAGTATTTT.

This clone was seen only once. The CDR3 spells CASRPLDLAGGTGELFF. DNA of the CDR3: TGTGCCAGCAGGCCGCTCGACCTAGCGGGGGGAACCGGGGAGCTGTTTTTT. The chain has TRBV3-1 (or the pseudogene TRBV3-2) and TRBJ2-2; 11 bases align to TRBD2. After removal of 6 bases from V and 5 bases from J, the junction contained 11 bases not matched to a gene. The CDR3 is made up of 17 amino acids. Germline V gene sequence: CDR1 LGHDT, CDR2 YNNKEL (reference sequence).

This chain joins TRBV6-1 and TRBJ2-1; the match to TRBD1 covers 7 bases. CDR1 is MNHNS and CDR2 is SASEGT in the germline V gene. Trimming at V came to 0 bases and at J to 6 bases, leaving 2 bases not matched to a gene. The CDR3 extends over 14 amino acids. This chain's CDR3 is CASSEADRVNEQFF. As DNA, the CDR3 is TGTGCCAGCAGTGAAGCCGACAGGGTCAATGAGCAGTTCTTC.

This chain uses TRBV6-4 with TRBJ2-1; 8 nucleotides line up with TRBD1. This CDR3 comprises 13 residues. Germline CDR1 MRHNA, CDR2 SNTAGT. Losses at the gene ends were 9 bases for V and 7 bases for J; bases not matched to a gene: 8. The CDR3 region is CASSDREYNEQFF. In nucleotides, the CDR3 is TGTGCCAGTTCGGACAGGGAGTATAATGAGCAGTTCTTC.

The V and J genes are TRBV28 and TRBJ1-2; 7 nucleotides match TRBD1. The CDR3 runs to 18 residues. Germline V lookup: CDR1 MDHEN, CDR2 SYDVKM. V gave up 6 bases and J gave up 7 bases; unmatched junction bases: 23. Here the CDR3 DNA reads TGTGCCAGCAGCTACCATATTGCAAGGGGGCTTGAGATCGGTGGCTACACCTTC. Translated, it gives CASSYHIARGLEIGGYTF.

This clone was counted only a few times. The chain uses TRBV4-1 and TRBJ1-4; D ambiguous. Trimming pared 0 bases from V and 11 bases from J, leaving 4 bases between. The CDR3 loop spans 11 amino acids. Germline values: CDR1 MGHRA, CDR2 YSYEKL. The DNA of the CDR3 is TGCGCCAGCAGCCAAGATATGAAACTGTTTTTT. It translates to CASSQDMKLFF.

The table lists this clone with a count of one. This chain uses TRBV12-5 with TRBJ1-2; D unresolved. Germline CDR1 is LGHNT and CDR2 is FRNRAP. The V gene lost 2 bases and the J gene lost 4 bases, with 14 bases spanning the gap. This CDR3 has 15 amino acids. As DNA, the CDR3 is TGTGCTAGTGGTTTGATGTCCATGGGTGCCTATGGCTACACCTTC. Residues: CASGLMSMGAYGYTF.

This clone was seen only once. The chain joins TRBV4-3 to TRBJ1-1; D call uncertain. Trimming removed 4 bases from V and 1 base from J, with 10 bases in between. The CDR3 spans 14 residues. CDR1 is LGHNA and CDR2 is YSLEER in the germline V gene. CDR3 protein: CASSPRDTNTEAFF. CDR3 bases: TGCGCCAGCAGCCCCAGAGACACGAACACTGAAGCTTTCTTT.

The chain uses TRBV12-3 or TRBV12-4 and TRBJ1-2; D is ambiguous. This CDR3 is 13 amino acids long. Deletions cut 6 bases from V and 4 bases from J, with 12 bases between. The CDR3 spells CASSQGPSYGYTF. As DNA, the CDR3 is TGTGCCAGCAGCCAAGGACCTAGCTATGGCTACACCTTC.

The V gene is TRBV6-5, the J gene TRBJ1-6; no firm D call. Germline V gives CDR1 MNHEY, CDR2 SVGAGI. The CDR3 has 14 residues. Trimming took 3 bases from V and 5 from J, leaving 8 bases between them. CDR3 nucleotides: TGTGCCAGCAGTTATGGCAGTAATAATTCACCCCTCCACTTT. Translation: CASSYGSNNSPLHF.

This sequence joins TRBV24-1 and TRBJ2-7, with 8 bases that match TRBD2. Germline V lookup: CDR1 KGHDR, CDR2 SFDVKD. The J segment lost 4 bases and the V segment lost 6 bases, leaving 13 bases of the junction unmatched. This CDR3 region has 16 residues. In DNA, the CDR3 is TGTGCCACCAGTCCCGGCGGGGGGCAGTTGTGGTACGAGCAGTACTTC. Protein sequence: CATSPGGGQLWYEQYF.

The CDR3: CASSQYTRTYEQYF. CDR3 bases: TGTGCCAGCAGCCAATATACTCGTACCTACGAGCAGTACTTC. The V call is TRBV3-1 (or the pseudogene TRBV3-2), the J call TRBJ2-7; no definite D call. The V gene lost 2 bases and the J gene lost 2 bases, with 10 bases spanning the gap. The germline V gene encodes CDR1 LGHDT and CDR2 YNNKEL (reference sequence). This CDR3 is 14 amino acids long.

V usage is TRBV9 and J usage is TRBJ1-4; D not resolved. Germline V lookup: CDR1 SGDLS, CDR2 YYNGEE. V lost 0 bases and J lost 4, with 7 bases in between. This CDR3 is 14 amino acids long. The DNA of the CDR3 is TGTGCCAGCAGCGTAGGAATGATTAATGAAAAACTGTTTTTT. Its translation: CASSVGMINEKLFF.

The chain combines TRBV29-1 with TRBJ2-7; D gene uncertain. Trimming took 3 bases from V and 3 from J, leaving 6 bases between them. Germline V gene lookup returns CDR1 SQVTM and CDR2 ANQGSEA. The CDR3 contains 11 residues. CDR3: CSVESSYEQYF. For the CDR3, the DNA is TGCAGCGTTGAGAGCAGCTACGAGCAGTACTTC.

This chain uses TRBV6-5 with TRBJ2-2; TRBD2 is a possible D gene (5 bases). There are 15 residues in the CDR3. CDR1 and CDR2 (germline): MNHEY, SVGAGI. V was clipped by 0 bases and J by 4 bases, with 9 bases between them. The CDR3 nucleotides are TGTGCCAGCAGTTACTCGAACGGGGTCACCGGGGAGCTGTTTTTT. It is translated as CASSYSNGVTGELFF.

The chain is built from TRBV11-2 and TRBJ1-1; D not certain. Trimming shortened V by 1 base and J by 1 base, and 7 bases separated the two germline ends. Germline V gene data show CDR1 as SGHAT and CDR2 as FQNNGV. This CDR3 contains 14 residues. The CDR3 DNA reads TGTGCCAGCAGCTTAGTCCCAGGGAACACTGAAGCTTTCTTT. Residues: CASSLVPGNTEAFF.